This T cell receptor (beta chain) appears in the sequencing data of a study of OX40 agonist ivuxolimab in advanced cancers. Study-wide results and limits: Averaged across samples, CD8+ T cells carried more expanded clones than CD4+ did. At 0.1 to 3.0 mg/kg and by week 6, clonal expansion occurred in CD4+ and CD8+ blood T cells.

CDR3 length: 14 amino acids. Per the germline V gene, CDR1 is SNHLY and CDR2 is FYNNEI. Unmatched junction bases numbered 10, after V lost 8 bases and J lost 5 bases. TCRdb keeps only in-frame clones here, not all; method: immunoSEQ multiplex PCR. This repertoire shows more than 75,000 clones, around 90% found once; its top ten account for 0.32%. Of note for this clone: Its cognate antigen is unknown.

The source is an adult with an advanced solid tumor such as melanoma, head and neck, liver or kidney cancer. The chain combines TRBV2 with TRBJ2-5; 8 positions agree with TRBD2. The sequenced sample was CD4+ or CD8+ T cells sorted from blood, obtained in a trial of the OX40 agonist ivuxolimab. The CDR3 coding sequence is TGTGCCAGCCAGCTTACTAGCGGCATGGAGACCCAGTACTTC. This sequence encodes CASQLTSGMETQYF.